This T cell receptor beta chain was captured by sequencing in a study of blood T cell repertoires in COVID-19. Turning to the study itself: Collection of acute and convalescent COVID-19 samples took place in the United States, Italy and Spain.

TCRdb's table, derived via immunoSEQ multiplex PCR, lists solely in-frame clones and lacks some. Of some 200,000 clones detected, over 75% appear once; the ten largest clones hold 9.5% to 15%. This receptor was identified in a human donor in a cohort sampled during active COVID-19. The sample taken for sequencing was peripheral blood.

The CDR3: CASSRTQGSTNEKLFF. CDR3 nucleotides: TGTGCCAGCAGTCGCACACAGGGGTCAACTAATGAAAAACTGTTTTTT. V and J are TRBV3-1 (or the pseudogene TRBV3-2) and TRBJ1-4; 7 bases align to TRBD1. CDR3 size: 16 residues. Germline CDR1 and CDR2: LGHDT and YNNKEL (reference sequence). J was trimmed by 0 bases and V by 6 bases; bases with no gene match: 7.